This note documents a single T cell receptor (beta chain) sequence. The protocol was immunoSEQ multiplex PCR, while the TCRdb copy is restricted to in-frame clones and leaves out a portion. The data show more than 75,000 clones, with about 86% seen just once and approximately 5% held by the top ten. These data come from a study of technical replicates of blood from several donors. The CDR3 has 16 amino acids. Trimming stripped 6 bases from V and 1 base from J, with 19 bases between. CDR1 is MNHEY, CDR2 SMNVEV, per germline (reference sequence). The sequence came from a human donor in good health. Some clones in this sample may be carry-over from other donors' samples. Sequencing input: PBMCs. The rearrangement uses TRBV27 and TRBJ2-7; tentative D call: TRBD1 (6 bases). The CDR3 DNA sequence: TGTGCCAGCAGCCCCCAGGGGTGGGGCCGGTCCTACGAGCAGTACTTC. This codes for CASSPQGWGRSYEQYF.